This TCR beta chain was profiled in a study of CD8 T cells in Susac syndrome. Random hexamers served to reverse transcribe about 0.5 to 1 ug RNA. TCRdb redid the calling of the immunoSEQ multiplex PCR reads with MiXCR, one entry per CDR3 protein. The sample lists roughly 200,000 distinct CDR3 sequences; roughly 94% were seen once. Sequencing targeted TCR beta in blood CD8+ and CD4+ T cells. The material sequenced was CD4+ T cells from PBMCs. The receptor comes from a human donor in good health.

CDR3 sequence: CGGEREGSYNEQFF. The CDR3 DNA reads TGCGGGGGAGAGCGGGAGGGGTCCTACAATGAGCAGTTCTTC. This sequence joins TRBV20-1 and TRBJ2-1; TRBD2 matches 10 bases. The germline gives CDR1 DFQATT, CDR2 SNEGSKA (reference sequence). The CDR3 is 14 residues long.